These T cell receptor beta chains were read from a single sample in a study of PD-1 blockade in mismatch repair-deficient tumors. Measured with immunoSEQ multiplex PCR; TCRdb has only the in-frame clones, and not every one. The sample lists some 19,000 clones, roughly 87% occurring once. The material sequenced was PBMCs, taken 52 weeks after starting pembrolizumab. The source of these receptors is an adult with mismatch repair-deficient cancer. Both conserved end residues are part of each CDR3. Each record gives: V gene, D gene, J gene, clone size, CDR3 protein, CDR3 DNA. The D gene is left open where the match is weak. Some rows have no size entry. The others give once, few or many, or a class for an expanded clone.

V gene: TRBV6-5; D gene: -; J gene: TRBJ2-7; clone size: -; CDR3 protein: CASSSRTGRAYEQYF; CDR3 DNA: TGTGCCAGCAGTTCCCGGACAGGGAGGGCCTACGAGCAGTACTTC
V gene: TRBV6-1; D gene: -; J gene: TRBJ1-5; clone size: -; CDR3 protein: CASTGGKGNQPQHF; CDR3 DNA: TGTGCCAGCACTGGGGGCAAGGGCAATCAGCCCCAGCATTTT
V gene: TRBV4-1; D gene: TRBD2; J gene: TRBJ2-5; clone size: -; CDR3 protein: CASSRRPGLAQETQYF; CDR3 DNA: TGCGCCAGCAGCCGTCGACCGGGACTAGCTCAAGAGACCCAGTACTTC
V gene: TRBV7-6; D gene: -; J gene: TRBJ1-6; clone size: -; CDR3 protein: CASSPGQFSPLHF; CDR3 DNA: TGTGCCAGCAGCCCTGGACAGTTTTCACCCCTCCACTTT
V gene: TRBV23-1; D gene: -; J gene: TRBJ1-1; clone size: -; CDR3 protein: CASSGQTNTEAFF; CDR3 DNA: TGCGCCAGCAGCGGACAGACCAACACTGAAGCTTTCTTT
V gene: TRBV28; D gene: -; J gene: TRBJ1-1; clone size: -; CDR3 protein: CASTGPGQNTEAFF; CDR3 DNA: TGTGCCAGCACCGGACCGGGACAGAACACTGAAGCTTTCTTT
V gene: TRBV7-6; D gene: TRBD2; J gene: TRBJ2-6; clone size: -; CDR3 protein: CASSLPGGAGANVLTF; CDR3 DNA: TGTGCCAGCAGTCTTCCCGGGGGGGCTGGGGCCAACGTCCTGACTTTC
V gene: TRBV19; D gene: TRBD1; J gene: TRBJ1-5; clone size: -; CDR3 protein: CASSQPGQGAVQPQHF; CDR3 DNA: TGTGCCAGTAGTCAGCCGGGACAGGGGGCTGTTCAGCCCCAGCATTTT
V gene: TRBV5-1; D gene: -; J gene: TRBJ2-1; clone size: -; CDR3 protein: CASSLPDSFSYNEQFF; CDR3 DNA: TGCGCCAGCAGCCTTCCGGACTCATTTTCCTACAATGAGCAGTTCTTC
V gene: TRBV7-3; D gene: -; J gene: TRBJ2-6; clone size: -; CDR3 protein: CASSLPTASGANVLTF; CDR3 DNA: TGTGCCAGCAGCTTACCGACAGCCTCTGGGGCCAACGTCCTGACTTTC
V gene: TRBV7-3; D gene: -; J gene: TRBJ2-6; clone size: once; CDR3 protein: CASSLGGSGANVLTF; CDR3 DNA: TGTGCCAGCAGCTTAGGGGGGAGTGGGGCCAACGTCCTGACTTTC
V gene: TRBV5-8; D gene: -; J gene: TRBJ2-7; clone size: few; CDR3 protein: CASSQYRADGSYEQYF; CDR3 DNA: TGTGCCAGCAGCCAGTACAGGGCGGACGGCTCCTACGAGCAGTACTTC
V gene: TRBV27; D gene: TRBD2; J gene: TRBJ2-1; clone size: -; CDR3 protein: CASTLSGRAGDEQFF; CDR3 DNA: TGTGCCAGCACCCTTAGCGGGAGGGCCGGTGATGAGCAGTTCTTC
V gene: TRBV9; D gene: -; J gene: TRBJ1-1; clone size: -; CDR3 protein: CASSVDQGMNTEAFF; CDR3 DNA: TGTGCCAGCAGCGTAGATCAGGGGATGAACACTGAAGCTTTCTTT
V gene: TRBV27; D gene: TRBD2; J gene: TRBJ2-3; clone size: -; CDR3 protein: CASSLKLGLAGVTDTQYF; CDR3 DNA: TGTGCCAGCAGTTTAAAGCTCGGGCTAGCGGGAGTCACAGATACGCAGTATTTT
V gene: TRBV28; D gene: -; J gene: TRBJ2-7; clone size: -; CDR3 protein: CASSLRAYEQYF; CDR3 DNA: TGTGCCAGCAGCCTACGGGCCTACGAGCAGTACTTC
V gene: TRBV9; D gene: TRBD2; J gene: TRBJ2-3; clone size: -; CDR3 protein: CASSAIYSGTDTQYF; CDR3 DNA: TGTGCCAGCAGCGCCATCTACAGCGGGACGGATACGCAGTATTTT
V gene: TRBV2; D gene: TRBD1; J gene: TRBJ2-1; clone size: -; CDR3 protein: CASSPRQGSYNEQFF; CDR3 DNA: TGTGCCAGCAGCCCCAGACAGGGCTCCTACAATGAGCAGTTCTTC
V gene: TRBV27; D gene: TRBD1; J gene: TRBJ1-6; clone size: -; CDR3 protein: CASSLLGQMNSPLHF; CDR3 DNA: TGTGCCAGCAGTTTATTGGGACAGATGAATTCACCCCTCCACTTT
V gene: TRBV19; D gene: TRBD1; J gene: TRBJ2-3; clone size: -; CDR3 protein: CASSPGTGRTDTQYF; CDR3 DNA: TGTGCCAGTAGTCCCGGGACAGGCCGCACAGATACGCAGTATTTT
V gene: TRBV6-5; D gene: -; J gene: TRBJ2-7; clone size: few; CDR3 protein: CASWATTYEQYF; CDR3 DNA: TGTGCCAGCTGGGCAACCACCTACGAGCAGTACTTC
V gene: TRBV4-1; D gene: TRBD2; J gene: TRBJ2-1; clone size: once; CDR3 protein: CASSQFKAGGPHEQFF; CDR3 DNA: TGCGCCAGCAGCCAGTTTAAAGCGGGAGGTCCCCATGAGCAGTTCTTC
V gene: TRBV25-1; D gene: TRBD1; J gene: TRBJ1-2; clone size: -; CDR3 protein: CATMPGGSYYGYTF; CDR3 DNA: TGTGCCACTATGCCAGGGGGGTCTTACTATGGCTACACCTTC
V gene: TRBV5-6; D gene: -; J gene: TRBJ1-2; clone size: -; CDR3 protein: CASSLGQFDYGYTF; CDR3 DNA: TGTGCCAGCAGCTTGGGACAGTTCGACTATGGCTACACCTTC
V gene: TRBV4-1; D gene: -; J gene: TRBJ2-5; clone size: -; CDR3 protein: CASSQWDGGETQYF; CDR3 DNA: TGCGCCAGCAGCCAATGGGACGGGGGAGAGACCCAGTACTTC
V gene: TRBV27; D gene: TRBD2; J gene: TRBJ2-2; clone size: -; CDR3 protein: CASSPLAGENTGELFF; CDR3 DNA: TGTGCCAGCAGTCCTTTAGCGGGAGAGAACACCGGGGAGCTGTTTTTT